This TCR beta chain was sequenced for a study of patients and donors after allogeneic stem cell transplantation (dated by TCRdb to 2018 to 2020). This clonotype occurred a few times. Its antigen is unknown. The sample holds no much larger clone one base away, and base qualities are not on file. V gives up 5 bases and J gives up 5 bases, and the segment between their germline ends measures 18 bases. CDR1 and CDR2 are read off the germline V gene (reference sequence) as DFQATT and SNEGSKA. Its CDR3 holds 14 amino acids, cysteine through phenylalanine. The DNA shown is the 42-base CDR3, in frame from base 1. Library generation was performed with RT-PCR. Sequencing took place on a NextSeq 550. In-frame beta chains were kept once TCRdb had trimmed the public reads at Q25 with fastp and called clones with MiXCR. A single entry per CDR3 protein holds the most common genes and DNA from its merged rows. Present in this sample are over 200,000 distinct CDR3 sequences, 38% of which were seen just once. The ten largest account for about 9.9% of the sample.

The material sequenced was blood, either unsorted or a sorted T cell fraction (not recorded which). Recombination connected TRBV20-1 to TRBJ1-2; no D segment can be confidently identified. This receptor was obtained from a human donor who was either an allogeneic HSCT recipient or a stem cell or donor lymphocyte infusion donor (not recorded which). It is not recorded whose cells these are; they may come from a transplant donor. The DNA reads TGCAGTGCTCAAACCAGGACGGGGAGATATGGCTACACCTTC. This yields the protein CSAQTRTGRYGYTF.